The 25 T cell receptor beta chains given below trace back to one sample, sequenced in a study of cytomegalovirus exposure and HLA in healthy donors. Primers: 60 Vbeta forward and 13 Jbeta reverse. Assay used: immunoSEQ multiplex PCR; TCRdb lists only in-frame clones, some missing. The repertoire includes about 140,000 clones, about three quarters of them detected once, and approximately 1.6% sits in the top ten. The specimen sequenced was PBMCs. The receptors were gathered from a woman in her 30s in good health and CMV-seronegative.

This chain links TRBV7-9 with TRBJ2-7, with D perhaps matching TRBD1 (5 bases). Germline-derived CDR1 and CDR2 are SEHNR and FQNEAQ (reference sequence). This CDR3 is 13 amino acids long. The V and J ends lost 1 base and 6 bases respectively, with 10 bases between them. CDR3 protein: CASSLEQGTEQYV. In DNA, the CDR3 is TGTGCCAGCAGCTTAGAGCAGGGAACCGAGCAGTACGTC.

This clone was seen a few times. CDR3 protein: CASSYQGFTDTQYF. The DNA of the CDR3 is TGTGCCAGCAGTTACCAGGGGTTCACAGATACGCAGTATTTT. V usage is TRBV6-5 and J usage is TRBJ2-3, with a possible D match to TRBD1 (6 bases). Germline CDR1 and CDR2: MNHEY and SVGAGI. CDR3 length: 14 amino acids. V was shortened by 2 bases and J by 2 bases, with 8 bases between the two germline ends.

The chain combines TRBV28 with TRBJ2-7, with D unresolved. The CDR3 totals 12 residues. Germline-derived CDR1 and CDR2 are MDHEN and SYDVKM. Trimming removed 7 bases from V and 4 bases from J, with 11 bases in between. The DNA of the CDR3 is TGTGCCAGCACCCGCGGAGATTACGAGCAGTACTTC. This encodes CASTRGDYEQYF.

The chain recombines TRBV11-1 with TRBJ1-1; 7 positions match TRBD1. The CDR3 is made up of 14 amino acids. Germline loops: CDR1 SGHAT, CDR2 FQDESV (reference sequence). V lost 3 bases to trimming and J lost 5 bases; unmatched junction nucleotides: 6. The CDR3 loop is CASSFGTEGTEAFF. CDR3 nucleotides: TGTGCCAGCAGCTTTGGGACAGAGGGGACTGAAGCTTTCTTT.

The V and J genes are TRBV7-3 and TRBJ1-1; weak D call: TRBD1 (6 bases). Trimming took off 5 bases at V and 2 bases at J, with 12 bases between the two ends. This CDR3 region has 14 residues. The germline gives CDR1 SGHTA, CDR2 FQGTGA. The CDR3 sequence is CASSPAGANTEAFF. The CDR3 bases are TGTGCCAGCAGCCCCGCAGGGGCTAACACTGAAGCTTTCTTT.

This chain uses TRBV6-6 with TRBJ1-1, with 7 positions matching TRBD1. The germline CDR1 and CDR2 sequences are MNHNY and SVGAGI (reference sequence). J gave up 1 base and V 3 bases, and 8 bases lay outside the gene matches. The CDR3 length is 16 residues. CDR3 coding DNA: TGTGCCAGCAGTTATGGGGGACAGCGACCGAACACTGAAGCTTTCTTT. The encoded protein is CASSYGGQRPNTEAFF.

The rearrangement joins TRBV2 to TRBJ1-2; TRBD1 matches at 7 bases. This CDR3 region has 18 residues. Germline V gives CDR1 SNHLY, CDR2 FYNNEI. V shed 6 bases and J 4 bases; nucleotides not matched to a gene: 20. CDR3 sequence reads: CASRPRTGAETSLYGYTF. CDR3 sequence (DNA): TGTGCCAGCAGACCCAGGACAGGAGCGGAGACGTCCCTCTATGGCTACACCTTC.

The chain has TRBV28 and TRBJ2-5; 8 bases are shared with TRBD2. Germline V gene sequence: CDR1 MDHEN, CDR2 SYDVKM. The CDR3 covers 14 residues. Losses at the gene ends were 2 bases for V and 11 bases for J; bases not matched to a gene: 10. Written as DNA, the CDR3 is TGTGCCAGCAGTTTAGGCCCGCGGGGGGCGGAGCAGTACTTC. This sequence encodes CASSLGPRGAEQYF.

The J gene is TRBJ2-5, the V gene TRBV18; D is undetermined. Germline CDR1 KGHSH, CDR2 LQKENI. Deletions cut 3 bases from V and 0 bases from J, with 8 bases between. CDR3 length: 14 amino acids. CDR3 sequence (DNA): TGTGCCAGCTCACCTGGGCAGGACCAAGAGACCCAGTACTTC. It specifies CASSPGQDQETQYF.

J is TRBJ2-3 and V is TRBV29-1; D might be TRBD1 (6 bases). V was clipped by 3 bases and J by 1 base, with 11 bases between them. Germline CDR1 SQVTM, CDR2 ANQGSEA. The CDR3 contains 14 residues. CDR3 sequence reads: CSVEGALGTDTQYF. DNA for the CDR3: TGCAGCGTTGAGGGGGCCCTGGGCACAGATACGCAGTATTTT.

This chain links TRBV19 with TRBJ2-3; no firm D call. Germline CDR1 is LNHDA and CDR2 is SQIVND (reference sequence). V lost 6 bases and J 6 bases, leaving 7 bases between the germline ends. CDR3 length: 11 residues. CDR3: CASRSPDTQYF. The CDR3 DNA is TGTGCCAGTAGGTCTCCGGATACGCAGTATTTT.

This clone was seen more than once but under ten times. V gene TRBV5-4 combines with J gene TRBJ1-2; TRBD1 agrees at 8 bases. The CDR3 sequence is 14 residues long. Looked up from germline, CDR1 is SGHNT and CDR2 is YYREEE (reference sequence). Trimming removed 2 bases from V and 8 bases from J; junction bases left unmatched: 8. CDR3 loop: CASSFQDRADGYTF. The CDR3, as DNA: TGTGCCAGCAGCTTCCAGGACAGGGCCGACGGCTACACCTTC.

The chain joins TRBV5-1 to TRBJ2-1, with D perhaps TRBD1 (6 bases). This CDR3 has 16 residues. V was cut by 4 bases and J by 2 bases, with 16 bases left in between. CDR1 SGHRS and CDR2 YFSETQ come from the germline V gene. The DNA for the CDR3 is TGCGCCAGCAGCCGGGACACCGCTGGTCCCTACAATGAGCAGTTCTTC. It yields the protein CASSRDTAGPYNEQFF.

This clone was picked up a small number of times. The V gene is TRBV7-2, the J gene TRBJ1-2; the match to TRBD1 covers 12 bases. The V gene end was trimmed by 5 bases and the J gene end by 8 bases; junction bases not matched to a gene: 9. Germline V CDR1 and CDR2: SGHTA, FQGNSA. CDR3 size: 15 residues. The CDR3 is CASSLRRDRGLGYTF. The CDR3 coding sequence is TGTGCCAGCAGCCTGCGCCGGGACAGGGGGCTCGGCTACACCTTC.

The J gene is TRBJ2-5, the V gene TRBV6-1; 7 bases agree with TRBD1. Germline-derived CDR1 and CDR2 are MNHNS and SASEGT. The length of the CDR3 is 14 residues. V shed 7 bases, J shed 1 base, and the junction held 6 bases outside the gene matches. For the CDR3, the DNA is TGTGCCAGCATTCCGACAGGGCCCCAAGAGACCCAGTACTTC. It yields the protein CASIPTGPQETQYF.

This chain joins TRBV7-3 and TRBJ1-5, with D unresolved. The CDR3 consists of 18 residues. In germline, CDR1 is SGHTA, CDR2 FQGTGA. V lost 3 bases and J 2 bases, leaving 20 bases between the germline ends. CDR3 nucleotides: TGTGCCAGCAGCTTTAACAACCGGGGTCCTTGGGGCAATCAGCCCCAGCATTTT. Translation gives CASSFNNRGPWGNQPQHF.

The CDR3 is CASKGTEVKAFF. In DNA form, the CDR3 reads TGTGCCAGCAAAGGGACAGAGGTAAAAGCTTTCTTT. The rearrangement uses TRBV7-9 and TRBJ1-1, with 7 nucleotides matching TRBD1. There are 12 residues in the CDR3. Germline V lookup: CDR1 SEHNR, CDR2 FQNEAQ (reference sequence). V lost 7 bases to trimming and J lost 9 bases; unmatched junction nucleotides: 8.

The chain links TRBV2 to TRBJ1-2, with 7 bases identical to TRBD1. Trimming at V came to 5 bases and at J to 8 bases, leaving 11 bases not matched to a gene. Looked up from germline, CDR1 is SNHLY and CDR2 is FYNNEI. This CDR3 contains 14 residues. CDR3 in DNA: TGTGCCAGCAGTTCGACAGGGAAGGATGGGGGCTACACCTTC. It encodes CASSSTGKDGGYTF.

CDR3 region: CASSAHGQSTNEKLFF. The CDR3 nucleotides are TGTGCCAGCAGCGCACACGGACAGTCAACTAATGAAAAACTGTTTTTT. This sequence joins TRBV9 and TRBJ1-4, with D possibly TRBD1 on 6 matching bases. Trimming shortened V by 3 bases and J by 0 bases, and 12 bases separated the two germline ends. Germline-derived CDR1 and CDR2 are SGDLS and YYNGEE. The CDR3 consists of 16 residues.

V is TRBV28 and J is TRBJ1-2; D is possibly TRBD1 (5 bases). The CDR3 consists of 20 residues. V was clipped by 5 bases and J by 5 bases, with 33 bases between them. CDR1 is MDHEN and CDR2 is SYDVKM in the germline V gene. This CDR3 reads CASSLRVIYLEGTGIYGYTF. In nucleotides, the CDR3 is TGTGCCAGCAGTCTCCGGGTAATCTATTTGGAAGGAACAGGCATATATGGCTACACCTTC.

The chain employs TRBV6-1 and TRBJ1-1; tentatively, D is TRBD1 (5 bases). Trimming stripped 4 bases from V and 2 bases from J, with 14 bases between. This CDR3 region has 15 residues. CDR1 is MNHNS and CDR2 is SASEGT in the germline V gene. This CDR3 reads CASSGKTTANTEAFF. CDR3 nucleotide sequence: TGTGCCAGCAGTGGCAAAACGACAGCAAACACTGAAGCTTTCTTT.

The gene calls are TRBV5-1 and TRBJ1-6; no clear D. The V end lost 4 bases, the J end lost 8 bases, and 19 bases lay between the germline ends. In germline, CDR1 is SGHRS, CDR2 YFSETQ. The CDR3 consists of 16 residues. Here the CDR3 DNA reads TGCGCCAGCAGCACGGGAGGGCTTTCGGGATATTCACCCCTCCACTTT. The encoded protein is CASSTGGLSGYSPLHF.

There are a few counts of this clone. The V call is TRBV7-9, the J call TRBJ2-7; D is perhaps TRBD1 (6 bases). V lost 3 bases to trimming and J lost 3 bases, with 12 bases between them. CDR1 is SEHNR and CDR2 is FQNEAQ in the germline V gene (reference sequence). The CDR3 consists of 14 residues. For the CDR3, the DNA is TGTGCCAGCAGCTTGGGACATGGAGACTACGAGCAGTACTTC. This encodes CASSLGHGDYEQYF.

The V and J genes are TRBV6-1 and TRBJ2-7; TRBD2 might be the D (6 bases). The V gene's germline CDR1 is MNHNS and CDR2 SASEGT. The V end was cut by 7 bases, the J end by 3 bases, with 16 bases between. The CDR3 loop spans 14 amino acids. The CDR3 coding sequence is TGTGCCAGCAACTCAGGCGGCGGGATCTACGAGCAGTACTTC. It yields the protein CASNSGGGIYEQYF.

The rearrangement uses TRBV4-1 and TRBJ2-4, with D maybe TRBD1 (5 bases). The germline V gene has CDR1 MGHRA and CDR2 YSYEKL. V lost 1 base to trimming and J lost 4 bases, with 11 bases between them. This CDR3 contains 15 residues. The CDR3 sequence is CASSQGRAFKNIQYF. In nucleotides, the CDR3 is TGCGCCAGCAGCCAAGGCAGGGCCTTTAAAAACATTCAGTACTTC.